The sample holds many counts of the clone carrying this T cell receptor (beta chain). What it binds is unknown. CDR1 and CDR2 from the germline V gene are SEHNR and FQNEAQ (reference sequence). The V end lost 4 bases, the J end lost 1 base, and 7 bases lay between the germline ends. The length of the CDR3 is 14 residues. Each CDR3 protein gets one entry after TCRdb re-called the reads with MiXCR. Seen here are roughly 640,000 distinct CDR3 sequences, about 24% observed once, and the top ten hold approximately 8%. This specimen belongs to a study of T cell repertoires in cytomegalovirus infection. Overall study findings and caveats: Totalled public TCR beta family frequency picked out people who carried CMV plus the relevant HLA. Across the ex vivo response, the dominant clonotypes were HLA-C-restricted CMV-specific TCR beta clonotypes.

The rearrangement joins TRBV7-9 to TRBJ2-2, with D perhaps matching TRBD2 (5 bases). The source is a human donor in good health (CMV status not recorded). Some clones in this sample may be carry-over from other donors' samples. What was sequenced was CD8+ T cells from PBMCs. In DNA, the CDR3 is TGTGCCAGCAGCTCGGACTTGAACACCGGGGAGCTGTTTTTT. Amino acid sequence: CASSSDLNTGELFF.